One sample yielded the 6 T cell receptor beta chains listed below, sequenced in a study of blood T cell repertoires in COVID-19. Libraries were prepared by immunoSEQ multiplex PCR; TCRdb keeps only in-frame clonotypes and omits some of them. The sample records fewer than 80,000 clones, roughly 78% being singletons. Sequences were obtained from peripheral blood. The origin of the receptors is a woman at least 80 years old with active or convalescent COVID-19.

This clone is a singleton in its sample. The CDR3 spells CAWSAFNTEAFF. For the CDR3, the DNA is TGTGCCTGGAGTGCATTTAACACTGAAGCTTTCTTT. The chain recombines TRBV30 with TRBJ1-1; D gene ambiguous. Germline values: CDR1 GTSNPN, CDR2 SVGIG (reference sequence). CDR3 length: 12 amino acids. V lost 1 base and J 2 bases, leaving 5 bases between the germline ends.

The chain uses TRBV6-2 or TRBV6-3 and TRBJ2-3; TRBD2 is a possible D gene (6 bases). Germline V CDR1 and CDR2: MNHEY, SVGEGT. The CDR3 length is 19 residues. Trimming took 0 bases from V and 2 from J, leaving 21 bases between them. CDR3 residues: CASSYSKQRANRLTDTQYF. DNA of the CDR3: TGTGCCAGCAGTTACTCGAAGCAGCGGGCTAACCGACTCACAGATACGCAGTATTTT.

There are a few counts of this clone. This sequence joins TRBV19 and TRBJ2-7; TRBD2 matches at 7 bases. Germline lookup yields CDR1 LNHDA and CDR2 SQIVND (reference sequence). The CDR3 spans 12 residues. V lost 4 bases and J lost 10; bases outside the gene matches: 7. The CDR3 loop is CASSKEGLNQYF. In nucleotides, the CDR3 is TGTGCCAGTAGTAAGGAGGGACTAAACCAGTACTTC.

V gene TRBV7-9 combines with J gene TRBJ2-2; 7 nucleotides line up with TRBD1. Germline trimming cut 5 bases from V and 7 bases from J; bases unmatched to any gene: 7. The germline V gene encodes CDR1 SEHNR and CDR2 FQNEAQ (reference sequence). There are 14 residues in the CDR3. CDR3 sequence (DNA): TGTGCCAGCAGCGACATACAGGGGTACGGGGAGCTGTTTTTT. Translation gives CASSDIQGYGELFF.

This clone was counted once. V usage is TRBV3-1 (or the pseudogene TRBV3-2) and J usage is TRBJ1-5, with D uncertain. Germline V gene sequence: CDR1 LGHDT, CDR2 YNNKEL (reference sequence). Trimming took 0 bases from V and 1 from J, leaving 7 bases between them. The CDR3 consists of 15 residues. CDR3 residues: CASSQDHRSNQPQHF. The CDR3 bases are TGTGCCAGCAGCCAAGACCATAGAAGCAATCAGCCCCAGCATTTT.

The chain employs TRBV9 and TRBJ1-1; the D is unclear. Per the germline V gene, CDR1 is SGDLS and CDR2 is YYNGEE. The CDR3 is 15 amino acids. The germline V and J ends were trimmed by 2 bases and 0 bases, with 11 bases remaining between them. In DNA, the CDR3 is TGTGCCAGCAGCGTGCAAGAGACTGTGAACACTGAAGCTTTCTTT. Protein product: CASSVQETVNTEAFF.